Following are 22 T cell receptor beta chains from one sample sequenced in a study of long-term antiretroviral therapy in people with HIV. The assay used was immunoSEQ (version v3.0), run at survey level. Assay used: immunoSEQ multiplex PCR; TCRdb lists only in-frame clones, some missing. The sample contains some 22,000 clones, 79% of which appear only once. This material consisted of unsorted PBMCs, taken 4.1 years after starting antiretroviral therapy. The receptor set was obtained from a woman aged 40 to 55 with HIV.

CDR3 protein: CASSSLVGATNEKLFF. Written as DNA, the CDR3 is TGTGCCAGCAGCTCCTTGGTCGGGGCAACTAATGAAAAACTGTTTTTT. The chain is built from TRBV5-6 and TRBJ1-4; D gene ambiguous. The ends were cut back, 3 bases at V and 0 bases at J, with 12 bases in the middle. Germline V lookup: CDR1 SGHDT, CDR2 YYEEEE. CDR3 length: 16 amino acids.

This clone was seen a few times. The CDR3 nucleotides are TGTGCCAGCCTGGGGGACCCCTACGAGCAGTACTTC. Translating gives CASLGDPYEQYF. The chain combines TRBV2 with TRBJ2-7, with D perhaps TRBD1 or TRBD2 (5 bases each). Trimming pared 8 bases from V and 2 bases from J, leaving 10 bases between. The CDR3 contains 12 residues. Germline V CDR1 and CDR2: SNHLY, FYNNEI.

This rearrangement joins TRBV25-1 to TRBJ2-1; D unresolved. The germline CDR1 and CDR2 sequences are MGHDK and SYGVNS. The CDR3 runs 14 residues. V was pared by 3 bases and J by 0 bases, with 6 bases between. This CDR3 is CASSDQTSYNEQFF. In DNA form, the CDR3 reads TGTGCCAGCAGTGACCAGACCTCCTACAATGAGCAGTTCTTC.

In this sample, this clone turned up once. CDR3 loop: CASSQGVQETQYF. The DNA for the CDR3 is TGTGCCAGCAGCCAGGGAGTTCAGGAGACCCAGTACTTC. The V call is TRBV7-9, the J call TRBJ2-5; D is possibly TRBD1 or TRBD2 (5 bases each). Germline-derived CDR1 and CDR2 are SEHNR and FQNEAQ (reference sequence). V was clipped by 5 bases and J by 5 bases, with 12 bases between them. CDR3 length: 13 residues.

The chain employs TRBV27 and TRBJ2-7; 8 positions agree with TRBD1. The CDR3 spans 15 residues. V was clipped by 5 bases and J by 0 bases; unmatched bases: 6. Per germline, CDR1 MNHEY and CDR2 SMNVEV (reference sequence). DNA for the CDR3: TGTGCCAGCAGTCGCGGACAGGGATCCTCCTACGAGCAGTACTTC. This codes for CASSRGQGSSYEQYF.

The V call is TRBV7-2, the J call TRBJ2-1; 10 bases are a match to TRBD1. The CDR3 runs to 15 residues. The trim removed 4 bases at V and 8 bases at J, leaving 8 bases unmatched. Germline V gene data show CDR1 as SGHTA and CDR2 as FQGNSA. CDR3 DNA: TGTGCCAGCAGCTCAGGGGGGGACAGGGGCGATGAGCAGTTCTTC. This sequence encodes CASSSGGDRGDEQFF.

The chain carries TRBV7-8 and TRBJ2-5; tentatively, D is TRBD2 (6 bases). This CDR3 region has 15 residues. The V gene's germline CDR1 is SGHVS and CDR2 FQNEAQ. V was pared by 0 bases and J by 5 bases, with 13 bases between. DNA for the CDR3: TGTGCCAGCAGCTTAGCCCTAGTTGGGGGGGAGACCCAGTACTTC. This translates into CASSLALVGGETQYF.

The V call is TRBV6-5, the J call TRBJ2-2; D is unresolved. CDR1 is MNHEY, CDR2 SVGAGI, per germline. The CDR3 runs 12 residues. Trimming removed 0 bases at V and 5 bases at J, with 1 base between. CDR3 nucleotide sequence: TGTGCCAGCAGTTACTCGACCGGGGAGCTGTTTTTT. It encodes CASSYSTGELFF.

The V gene is TRBV9, the J gene TRBJ1-6; maybe TRBD1 (5 bases). The germline V gene has CDR1 SGDLS and CDR2 YYNGEE. CDR3 size: 16 residues. The ends were cut back, 0 bases at V and 7 bases at J, with 14 bases in the middle. CDR3 sequence: CASSVGSGTANSPLHF. As DNA, the CDR3 is TGTGCCAGCAGCGTAGGTTCAGGGACCGCAAATTCACCCCTCCACTTT.

The V and J genes are TRBV15 and TRBJ2-1, with TRBD1 as a possible D gene (6 bases). This CDR3 contains 13 residues. Germline V gene lookup returns CDR1 LNHNV and CDR2 YYDKDF (reference sequence). V was pared by 3 bases and J by 3 bases, with 6 bases between. The chain's CDR3 is CATSRDSYNEQFF. DNA for the CDR3: TGTGCCACCAGCAGGGACAGCTACAATGAGCAGTTCTTC.

The V call is TRBV4-3, the J call TRBJ1-3, with D uncertain. This CDR3 spans 15 amino acids. V lost 0 bases, J lost 0 bases, and 6 bases lay in between. CDR1 and CDR2 (germline): LGHNA, YSLEER. The CDR3 loop is CASSQEAGSGNTIYF. The DNA of the CDR3 is TGCGCCAGCAGCCAAGAAGCGGGCTCTGGAAACACCATATATTTT.

The gene calls are TRBV6-5 and TRBJ2-3; the D gene could be TRBD1 or TRBD2 (5 bases each). CDR1 is MNHEY and CDR2 is SVGAGI in the germline V gene. Trimming removed 6 bases at V and 6 bases at J, with 10 bases between. The CDR3 is 12 amino acids. The CDR3 bases are TGTGCCAGCAGGGGGGTAACGGATACGCAGTATTTT. Residues: CASRGVTDTQYF.

V is TRBV14 and J is TRBJ2-5; D not resolved. V was pared by 1 base and J by 5 bases, with 11 bases between. The length of the CDR3 is 14 residues. CDR1 SGHDN and CDR2 FVKESK come from the germline V gene. The CDR3 loop reads CASSQVGQGETQYF. CDR3 bases: TGTGCCAGCAGCCAAGTGGGTCAAGGGGAGACCCAGTACTTC.

The rearrangement links TRBV12-5 to TRBJ2-3; TRBD1 matches 9 bases. Trimming cost V 2 bases and J 3 bases; bases outside gene matches: 12. Per germline, CDR1 LGHNT and CDR2 FRNRAP. This CDR3 comprises 18 residues. The CDR3 DNA sequence: TGTGCTAGTGGTTTGAACTCCGGGACAGGGAAGTCGACAGATACGCAGTATTTT. It yields the protein CASGLNSGTGKSTDTQYF.

The CDR3 DNA sequence: TGTGCCAGCAGTCCTTGGGACAGCTCCTATGGCTACACCTTC. Protein product: CASSPWDSSYGYTF. This rearrangement joins TRBV6-5 to TRBJ1-2, with TRBD1 matching over 7 bases. Per the germline V gene, CDR1 is MNHEY and CDR2 is SVGAGI. The CDR3 totals 14 residues. Unmatched junction bases numbered 7, after V lost 5 bases and J lost 4 bases.

V is TRBV5-8 and J is TRBJ2-5, with D possibly being TRBD2 (6 bases). V lost 4 bases and J 6 bases, leaving 13 bases between the germline ends. This CDR3 is 13 amino acids long. Germline CDR1 SGHTS, CDR2 YDEGEE. The CDR3: CASSRESSQTQYF. For the CDR3, the DNA is TGTGCCAGCAGCCGGGAGTCCTCGCAGACCCAGTACTTC.

The CDR3 here is CASRSTGANVLTF. The CDR3 DNA is TGTGCCAGCAGGTCAACTGGGGCCAACGTCCTGACTTTC. The chain couples TRBV6-6 to TRBJ2-6; D remains unclear. The CDR3 consists of 13 residues. V dropped 6 bases and J dropped 2 bases, with 5 bases sitting between them. Germline V gene lookup returns CDR1 MNHNY and CDR2 SVGAGI (reference sequence).

The count of this clone is one. V gene TRBV29-1 combines with J gene TRBJ2-1, with D tentatively TRBD1 (5 bases). CDR1 is SQVTM, CDR2 ANQGSEA, per germline. Trimming took 7 bases from V and 9 from J, leaving 16 bases between them. This CDR3 has 12 amino acids. This CDR3 reads CSAIPRVREQFF. CDR3 DNA: TGCAGCGCGATTCCCAGGGTCCGTGAGCAGTTCTTC.

V and J are TRBV5-1 and TRBJ2-6, with a weak D call TRBD2 (5 bases). V was shortened by 4 bases and J by 0 bases, with 5 bases between the two germline ends. CDR3 length: 14 residues. Germline V lookup: CDR1 SGHRS, CDR2 YFSETQ. DNA for the CDR3: TGCGCCAGCAGCCGGGGCTCTGGGGCCAACGTCCTGACTTTC. It codes for CASSRGSGANVLTF. Full variable domain (outside the CDR3, taken from reference TRBV5-1 and TRBJ2-6): KAGVTQTPRYLIKTRGQQVTLSCSPISGHRSVSWYQQTPGQGLQFLFEYFSETQRNKGNFPGRFSGRQFSNSRSEMNVSTLELGDSALYLCASSRGSGANVLTFGAGSRLTVL.

The chain has TRBV7-9 and TRBJ1-3; D gene uncertain. V was cut by 1 base and J by 2 bases, with 9 bases left in between. CDR1 is SEHNR and CDR2 is FQNEAQ in the germline V gene (reference sequence). This CDR3 is 15 amino acids long. The CDR3 loop is CASSLVSGAGNTIYF. Here the CDR3 DNA reads TGTGCCAGCAGCTTAGTGTCCGGGGCTGGAAACACCATATATTTT.

This chain uses TRBV5-4 with TRBJ2-3; unclear D gene. There are 12 residues in the CDR3. The germline gives CDR1 SGHNT, CDR2 YYREEE (reference sequence). V lost 5 bases to trimming and J lost 8 bases, with 12 bases between them. CDR3: CASSTRSGTQYF. CDR3 coding DNA: TGTGCCAGCAGTACCAGGTCAGGTACGCAGTATTTT.

J is TRBJ2-7 and V is TRBV4-1, with D unclear. In germline, CDR1 is MGHRA, CDR2 YSYEKL. CDR3 length: 16 residues. The germline V and J ends were trimmed by 0 bases and 0 bases, with 12 bases remaining between them. CDR3 coding DNA: TGCGCCAGCAGCCAAGAATCAGTCCCGAGCTCCTACGAGCAGTACTTC. Its translation: CASSQESVPSSYEQYF.